Described below is a single T cell receptor (beta chain) sequence and its context. The CDR3 is 16 residues long. V trimming: 4 bases; J trimming: 7 bases; junction bases outside the gene matches: 12. Germline V gene lookup returns CDR1 SQVTM and CDR2 ANQGSEA. This sample was taken from a study of blood T cell repertoires in COVID-19. About the study: The cDNA or gDNA used as material had been derived from T cells, B-cell-depleted T cells, or PBMCs.

Measured with immunoSEQ multiplex PCR; TCRdb has only the in-frame clones, and not every one. The table includes 200,000 to 300,000 clones, around nine tenths detected once. The specimen was peripheral blood. The sequence was obtained from a man aged 40-55 years who had recovered from COVID-19. The chain combines TRBV29-1 with TRBJ2-2, with TRBD2 matching over 10 bases. The CDR3 bases are TGCAGCGTTGTTTGGCTAGCGGGAGCGAGAGGCGGGGAGCTGTTTTTT. It translates to CSVVWLAGARGGELFF.